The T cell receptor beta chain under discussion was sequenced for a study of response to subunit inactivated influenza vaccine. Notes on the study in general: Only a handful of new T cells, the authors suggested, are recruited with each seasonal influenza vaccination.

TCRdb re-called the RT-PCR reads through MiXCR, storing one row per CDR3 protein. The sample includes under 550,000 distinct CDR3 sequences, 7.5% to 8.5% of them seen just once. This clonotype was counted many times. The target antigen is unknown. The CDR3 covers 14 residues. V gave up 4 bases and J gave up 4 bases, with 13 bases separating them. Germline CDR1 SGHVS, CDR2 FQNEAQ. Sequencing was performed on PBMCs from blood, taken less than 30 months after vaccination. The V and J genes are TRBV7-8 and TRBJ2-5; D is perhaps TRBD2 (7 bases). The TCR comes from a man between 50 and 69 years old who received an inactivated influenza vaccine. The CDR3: CASSWGGPLETQYF. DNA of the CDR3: TGTGCCAGCAGCTGGGGGGGCCCTTTAGAGACCCAGTACTTC.